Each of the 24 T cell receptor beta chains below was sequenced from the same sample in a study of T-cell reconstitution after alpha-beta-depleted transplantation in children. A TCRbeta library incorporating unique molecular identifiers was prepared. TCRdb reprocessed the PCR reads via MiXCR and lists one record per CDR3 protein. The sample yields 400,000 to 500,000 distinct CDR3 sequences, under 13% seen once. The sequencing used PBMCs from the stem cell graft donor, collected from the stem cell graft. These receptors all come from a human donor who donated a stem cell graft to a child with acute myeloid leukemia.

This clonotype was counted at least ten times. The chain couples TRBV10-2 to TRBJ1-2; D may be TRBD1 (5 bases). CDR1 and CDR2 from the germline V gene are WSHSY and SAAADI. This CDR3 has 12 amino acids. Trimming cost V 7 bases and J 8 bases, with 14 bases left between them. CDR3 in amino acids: CASKGVVGGYTF. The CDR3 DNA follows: TGCGCCAGCAAAGGGGTGGTCGGCGGCTACACCTTC.

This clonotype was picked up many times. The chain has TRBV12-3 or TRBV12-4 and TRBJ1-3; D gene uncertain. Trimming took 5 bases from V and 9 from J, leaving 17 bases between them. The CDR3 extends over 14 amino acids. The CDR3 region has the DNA TGTGCCAGCAGTCCCCCCGGGCCAACCTTCACCATATATTTT. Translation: CASSPPGPTFTIYF.

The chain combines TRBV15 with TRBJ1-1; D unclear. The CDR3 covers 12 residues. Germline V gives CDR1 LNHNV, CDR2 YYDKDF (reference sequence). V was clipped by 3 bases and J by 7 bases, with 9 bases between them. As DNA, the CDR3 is TGTGCCACCAGCAGGGATCTTCGTGAAGCTTTCTTT. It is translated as CATSRDLREAFF.

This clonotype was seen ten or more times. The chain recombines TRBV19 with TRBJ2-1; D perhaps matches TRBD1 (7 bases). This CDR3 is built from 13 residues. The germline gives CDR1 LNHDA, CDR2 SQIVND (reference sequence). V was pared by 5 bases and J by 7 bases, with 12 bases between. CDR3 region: CASSGAGGNEQFF. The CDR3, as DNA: TGTGCCAGTAGTGGGGCAGGGGGGAATGAGCAGTTCTTC.

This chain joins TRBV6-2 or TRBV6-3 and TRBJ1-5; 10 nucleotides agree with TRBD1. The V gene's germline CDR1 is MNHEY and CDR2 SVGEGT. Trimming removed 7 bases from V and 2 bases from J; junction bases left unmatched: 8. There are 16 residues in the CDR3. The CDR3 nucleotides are TGTGCCAGCAAACCGACAGGGGGCCGGGGCAATCAGCCCCAGCATTTT. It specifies CASKPTGGRGNQPQHF.

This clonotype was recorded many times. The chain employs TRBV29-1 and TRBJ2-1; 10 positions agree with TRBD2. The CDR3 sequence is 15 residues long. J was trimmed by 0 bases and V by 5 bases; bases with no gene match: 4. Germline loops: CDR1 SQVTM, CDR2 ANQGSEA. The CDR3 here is CSVLLAGDSYNEQFF. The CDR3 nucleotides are TGCAGCGTTCTTCTAGCGGGGGACTCCTACAATGAGCAGTTCTTC.

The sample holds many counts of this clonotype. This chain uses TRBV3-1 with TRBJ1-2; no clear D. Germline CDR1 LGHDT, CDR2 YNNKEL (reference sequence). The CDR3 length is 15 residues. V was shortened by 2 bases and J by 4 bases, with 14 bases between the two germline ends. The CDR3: CASSQSDGLLYGYTF. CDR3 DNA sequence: TGTGCCAGCAGCCAATCGGACGGGCTGCTCTATGGCTACACCTTC.

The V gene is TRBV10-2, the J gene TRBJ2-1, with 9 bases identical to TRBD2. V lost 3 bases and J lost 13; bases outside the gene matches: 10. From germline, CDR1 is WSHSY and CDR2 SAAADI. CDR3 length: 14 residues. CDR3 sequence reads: CASSDVAGGPSQFF. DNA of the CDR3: TGCGCCAGCAGTGATGTGGCGGGGGGGCCTTCACAGTTCTTC.

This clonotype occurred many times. CDR3 DNA sequence: TGTGCCAGCAGCTTAGCCTGGGACAGGTCCTACGAGCAGTACTTC. Its translation is CASSLAWDRSYEQYF. The J gene is TRBJ2-7, the V gene TRBV7-2; TRBD1 agrees at 8 bases. The germline V gene has CDR1 SGHTA and CDR2 FQGNSA. The V gene end was trimmed by 0 bases and the J gene end by 1 base; junction bases not matched to a gene: 2. This CDR3 has 15 amino acids.

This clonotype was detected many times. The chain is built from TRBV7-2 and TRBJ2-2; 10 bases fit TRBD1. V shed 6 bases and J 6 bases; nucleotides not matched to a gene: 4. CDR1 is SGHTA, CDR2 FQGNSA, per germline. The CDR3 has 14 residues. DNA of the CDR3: TGTGCCAGCAGGCAAGGGACAGGGGCCGGGGAGCTGTTTTTT. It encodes CASRQGTGAGELFF.

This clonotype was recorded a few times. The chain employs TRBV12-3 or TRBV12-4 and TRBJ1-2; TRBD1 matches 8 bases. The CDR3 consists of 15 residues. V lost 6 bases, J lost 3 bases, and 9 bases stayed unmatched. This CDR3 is CASRVDRGVDYGYTF. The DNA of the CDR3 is TGTGCCAGCAGGGTTGACAGGGGAGTAGACTATGGCTACACCTTC.

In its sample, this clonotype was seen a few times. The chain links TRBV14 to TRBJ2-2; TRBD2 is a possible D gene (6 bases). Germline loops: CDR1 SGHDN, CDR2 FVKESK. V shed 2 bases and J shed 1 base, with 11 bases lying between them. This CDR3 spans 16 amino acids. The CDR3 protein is CASSQTTGLNTGELFF. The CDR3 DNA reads TGTGCCAGCAGCCAAACCACGGGACTGAACACCGGGGAGCTGTTTTTT.

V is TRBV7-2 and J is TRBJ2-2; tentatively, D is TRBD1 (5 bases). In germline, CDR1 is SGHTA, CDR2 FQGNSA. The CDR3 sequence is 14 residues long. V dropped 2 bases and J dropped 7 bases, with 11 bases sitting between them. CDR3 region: CASSLQGSIGELFF. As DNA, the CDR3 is TGTGCCAGCAGCTTACAGGGAAGCATCGGGGAGCTGTTTTTT. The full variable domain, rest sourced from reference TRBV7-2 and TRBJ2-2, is GAGVSQSPSNKVTEKGKDVELRCDPISGHTALYWYRQSLGQGLEFLIYFQGNSAPDKSGLPSDRFSAERTGGSVSTLTIQRTQQEDSAVYLCASSLQGSIGELFFGEGSRLTVL.

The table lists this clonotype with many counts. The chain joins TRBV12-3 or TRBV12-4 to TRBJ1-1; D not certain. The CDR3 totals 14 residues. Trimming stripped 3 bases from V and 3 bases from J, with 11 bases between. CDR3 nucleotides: TGTGCCAGCAGTTTTTCCTCTAGTCACACTGAAGCTTTCTTT. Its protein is CASSFSSSHTEAFF.

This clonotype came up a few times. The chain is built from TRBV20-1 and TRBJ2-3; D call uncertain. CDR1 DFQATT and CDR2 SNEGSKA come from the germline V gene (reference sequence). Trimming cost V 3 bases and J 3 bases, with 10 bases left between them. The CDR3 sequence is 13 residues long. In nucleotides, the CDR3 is TGCAGTGCTAGGATGGCCCGAACAGATACGCAGTATTTT. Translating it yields CSARMARTDTQYF.

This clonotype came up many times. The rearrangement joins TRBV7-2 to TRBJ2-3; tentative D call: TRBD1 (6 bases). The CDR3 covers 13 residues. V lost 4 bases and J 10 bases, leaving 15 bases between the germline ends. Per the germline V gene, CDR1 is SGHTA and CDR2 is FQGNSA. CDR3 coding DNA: TGTGCCAGCAGCTCGGTACAGGGTAGAGCGCAGTATTTT. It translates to CASSSVQGRAQYF.

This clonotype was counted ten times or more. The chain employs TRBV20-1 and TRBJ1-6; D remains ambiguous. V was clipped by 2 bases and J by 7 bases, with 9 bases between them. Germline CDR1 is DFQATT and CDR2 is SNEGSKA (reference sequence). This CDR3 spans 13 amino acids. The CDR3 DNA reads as TGCAGTGCTAGACCGGGTGCGAATTCACCCCTCCACTTT. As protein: CSARPGANSPLHF.

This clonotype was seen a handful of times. The CDR3 protein is CASTTDRVNYGYTF. The DNA for the CDR3 is TGCGCCAGCACGACCGACAGGGTAAACTATGGCTACACCTTC. The rearrangement uses TRBV5-1 and TRBJ1-2, with 7 nucleotides matching TRBD1. The length of the CDR3 is 14 residues. J was trimmed by 2 bases and V by 6 bases; bases with no gene match: 7. Germline V CDR1 and CDR2: SGHRS, YFSETQ.

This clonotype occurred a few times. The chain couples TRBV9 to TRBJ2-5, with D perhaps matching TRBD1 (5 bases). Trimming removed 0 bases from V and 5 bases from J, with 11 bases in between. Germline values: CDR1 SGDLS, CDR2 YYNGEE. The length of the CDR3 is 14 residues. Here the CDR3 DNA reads TGTGCCAGCAGCGTAGAGGGGTTAGTGGAGACCCAGTACTTC. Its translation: CASSVEGLVETQYF.

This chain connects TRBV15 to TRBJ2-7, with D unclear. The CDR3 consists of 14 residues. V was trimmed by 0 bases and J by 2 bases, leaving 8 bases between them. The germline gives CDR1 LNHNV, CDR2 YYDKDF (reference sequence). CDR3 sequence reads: CATSREVGTYEQYV. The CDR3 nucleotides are TGTGCCACCAGCAGAGAGGTTGGGACCTACGAGCAGTACGTC.

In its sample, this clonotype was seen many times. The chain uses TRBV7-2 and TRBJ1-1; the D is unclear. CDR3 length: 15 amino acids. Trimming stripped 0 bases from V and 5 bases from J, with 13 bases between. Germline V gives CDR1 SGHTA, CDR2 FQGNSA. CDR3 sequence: CASSLALLTQTEAFF. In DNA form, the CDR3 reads TGTGCCAGCAGCTTAGCGCTCCTAACCCAGACTGAAGCTTTCTTT.

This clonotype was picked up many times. CDR3 in amino acids: CASSLTVEETQYF. CDR3 sequence (DNA): TGTGCCAGCAGTTTAACGGTGGAAGAGACCCAGTACTTC. This sequence joins TRBV12-3 or TRBV12-4 and TRBJ2-5; D ambiguous. Trimming removed 2 bases at V and 3 bases at J, with 7 bases between. The CDR3 extends over 13 amino acids.

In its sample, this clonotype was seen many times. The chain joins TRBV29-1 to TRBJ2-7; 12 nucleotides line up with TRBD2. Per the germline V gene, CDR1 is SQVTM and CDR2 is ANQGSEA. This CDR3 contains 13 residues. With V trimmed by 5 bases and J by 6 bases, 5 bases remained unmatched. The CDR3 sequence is CSVKELAGGEQYF. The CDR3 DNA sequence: TGCAGCGTTAAGGAACTAGCGGGGGGCGAGCAGTACTTC.

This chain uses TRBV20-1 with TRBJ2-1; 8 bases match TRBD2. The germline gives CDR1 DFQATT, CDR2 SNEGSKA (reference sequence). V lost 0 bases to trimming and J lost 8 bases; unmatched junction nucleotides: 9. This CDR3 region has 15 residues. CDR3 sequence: CSARDASGSFHEQFF. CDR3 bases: TGCAGTGCTAGAGATGCCAGCGGGAGTTTCCATGAGCAGTTCTTC.